This paragraph reports one T cell receptor (beta chain). The junction shows a germline mismatch at one end, possibly a read error. This record comes from a study of blood T cell repertoires in COVID-19. At the level of the study: PBMCs, B-cell-depleted T cells, or T cells provided the cDNA or gDNA that made up the material.

CDR1 and CDR2 from the germline V gene are SGHTA and FQGNSA. The CDR3 runs 11 residues. The table came from immunoSEQ multiplex PCR; TCRdb's copy has only in-frame clones and leaves some out. The sample shows about 83,000 clones, approximately 90% of them seen only once. The TCR sequence derives from a woman aged 50 to 60 with active or convalescent COVID-19. Sequencing used peripheral blood. The chain carries TRBV7-2 and TRBJ1-2; no firm D call. The DNA for the CDR3 is TGTGCCAGCAGTAATCCCTATCGCTACACCTTC. As protein: CASSNPYRYTF.